Detailed here is one T cell receptor beta chain. Its specific antigen is unknown. No base quality information exists; no much larger clone differs at one position. These data come from a study of blood T cell repertoires in COVID-19 (dated by TCRdb to 2020 to 2021). Regarding the complete study: Collaborator samples came from the United States, Italy and Spain and covered acute and convalescent phases of COVID-19. The material from the prospective study consisted of cDNA or gDNA derived from T cells, B-cell-depleted T cells, or PBMCs. Deeply sampled blood TCRbeta repertoires from subjects exposed to, actively infected with, or recovered from COVID-19 were included in the dataset. The repertoires were made available in a free public database intended to serve as a resource for research on the immune response to SARS-CoV-2. Samples came from the ongoing ImmuneRACE study (first 160 participants) plus 1,254 subjects from 6 global collaborators. The sample metadata nearly always contained a de-identified subject ID, COVID-19 status, age in years and sex. HLA class I and class II types, where available, came from metadata supplied by the sample provider rather than from assay-based typing. Broader findings and caveats from the paper: Clinical and demographic metadata were provided uncurated, with the amount varying by source and participant.

TCRbeta CDR3 regions were amplified from genomic DNA using the immunoSEQ Assay, a bias-controlled multiplex PCR. Under the source paper's analysis protocol: The number of nucleated cells in each sample was estimated by amplification of reference gene primers within the assay. To quantify the absolute abundance of each unique TCRbeta CDR3 rearrangement, sequence reads were collapsed and filtered. For each sample, productive Simpson clonality was calculated as the square root of Simpson's diversity index across productive rearrangements. In its TCRdb copy, this immuneACCESS table keeps in-frame sequences only and misses some clones. Where compared with another copy, unresolved V genes explain less than half of these, and the others have no known cause. The V and J calls and clone size were taken over from that table, and D and trimming were inferred from the DNA. Across this sample there are around 280,000 clones, with about 90% seen only once. The ten most abundant clones make up less than 2.5% of the sample.

Samples from volunteer blood donors who had recovered from COVID-19 were contributed by a second Seattle source. Each collaborating institution followed its own protocols to collect whole blood in K2EDTA tubes. Collaborator samples were shipped for TCRbeta analysis as frozen whole blood, isolated PBMCs, or DNA extracted from either sample type. The CDR3 holds 16 amino acids from the cysteine to the phenylalanine. Only the CDR3 part of the read is kept: 48 bases, read in frame from the first base. From the germline V gene (reference sequence), CDR1 is PRHDT and CDR2 is FYEKMQ. Here V drops 0 bases and J drops 0 bases, and the junction holds 3 bases not matched to any gene.

The TCR originated in a woman in her twenties or thirties who had recovered from COVID-19. The sample consisted of peripheral blood. This receptor chain uses TRBV13 and TRBJ2-7; a stretch of 9 junction bases matches TRBD1. The nucleotides are TGTGCCAGCAGCTTAGGTGGGACAGGGAGCTCCTACGAGCAGTACTTC. This yields the protein CASSLGGTGSSYEQYF.